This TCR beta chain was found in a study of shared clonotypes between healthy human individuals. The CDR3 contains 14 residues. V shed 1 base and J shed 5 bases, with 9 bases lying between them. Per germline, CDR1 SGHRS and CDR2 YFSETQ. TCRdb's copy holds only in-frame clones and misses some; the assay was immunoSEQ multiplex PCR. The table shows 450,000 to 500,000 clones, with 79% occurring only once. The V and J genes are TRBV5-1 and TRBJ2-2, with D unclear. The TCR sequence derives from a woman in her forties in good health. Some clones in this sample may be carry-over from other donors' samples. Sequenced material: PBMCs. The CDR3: CASSLRSVTGELFF. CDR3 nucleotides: TGCGCCAGCAGCTTGCGAAGCGTAACCGGGGAGCTGTTTTTT.